Sequencing of this T cell receptor beta chain was carried out in a study of blood T cells in healthy people across ages (dated by TCRdb to 2015 to 2017). About the full investigation: In model experiments, template switching captured roughly one uniquely barcoded TCR beta cDNA molecule for every two T cells. Using deep sequencing normalized with unique cDNA molecular identifiers, the study measured how TCR beta repertoire diversity changes with age. Donors were grouped into four age groups: young (average roughly 17 years), middle-aged (around 39), aged (roughly 62) and long-lived (just over 80). To avoid experimental bias, donors of different ages were distributed randomly across sequencing lanes. For two donors (one aged 18 to 29 and one aged 80 or older), the study analyzed two additional independent replicas of 1 million unique cDNA reads from the same blood draw.

The method behind the library was 5' RACE. A second PCR of about 7 to 12 cycles was performed with a sample-barcoded 5' primer and a J-beta primer mix. A unique molecular identifier was introduced onto each TCR beta cDNA molecule by a template-switch 5' adaptor carrying 12 random nucleotides. Each sample yielded at least 2.5 million CDR3-containing paired-end reads. First-strand cDNA synthesis was performed from all RNA using the Mint cDNA synthesis kit, with priming by a TRBC-specific oligonucleotide. After uracil-DNA glycosylase treatment, a first 18-cycle PCR used universal primers M1SS and BC2_uni_R on all cDNA. The paper's data handling went like this. For normalization, 1 million high-quality reads, each with a distinct molecular identifier, were randomly selected from each sample. Instead of being binned into consensus sequences, reads with shared molecular identifiers were discarded. MiTCR, set to a Q25 quality threshold and the strictest error-elimination algorithm, was used for CDR3 identification, clonotype clustering and error correction. Lower-bound total TCR beta diversity was estimated with a nonparametric unseen species model using Euler transformation. TCRdb cleaned the public reads at Q25 with fastp, built clones with MiXCR and kept in-frame beta chains. All rows with the same CDR3 protein become a single entry with the most common DNA and genes. These V and J calls originate from TCRdb's pipeline instead of the authors' own analysis. Across this sample there are around 1,800,000 distinct CDR3 sequences, with 30% to 40% seen only once. The ten largest make up about 23% of the sample.

The roughly 37 donors, aged roughly 6 to 95 years, were systemically healthy Caucasian individuals from Russia. Each donor gave roughly 9.5 milliliters of peripheral blood, collected into EDTA-treated Vacutainer tubes. Ficoll-Paque density-gradient centrifugation was used to isolate PBMCs, with at least 7 million per sample. Total RNA was extracted from PBMCs with Trizol reagent, with at least 6 micrograms obtained per sample. The percentages of naive CD45RAhigh/CD27high T cells were determined by flow cytometry on a PBMC aliquot from every donor. In the case of this clonotype: This receptor's antigen is unknown. No clone much larger than this one lies a single base away; base qualities are absent.

What the work shows at the level of the full study, not this receptor alone: Total diversity estimates from one million sequenced T cells were considered lower bounds and underestimates. Observed TCR beta diversity correlated strongly with the percentage of naive T cells measured by flow cytometry. The long-lived group showed more naive CD4+ T cells, fewer expanded clones and increased TCR diversity than the aged group, suggesting age selection. Donor CMV infection status was unknown, potentially confounding age-related changes in expanded clonotypes. Observed TCR beta diversity per million T cells fell roughly linearly with age, and a significant reduction was already apparent by age roughly 40. Since profiling was done on bulk unsorted PBMCs, naive and antigen-experienced compartments could not be conclusively compared.

The TCR was taken from a human donor in good health. Material for sequencing was blood.

Read as DNA, the sequence is TGTGCCAGCACGGTAACAGGGGCAGGGGGCTACACCTTC. Its product reads: CASTVTGAGGYTF. This chain joins TRBV28 to TRBJ1-2, and TRBD1 matches 7 of the central bases. Via the germline V gene, CDR1 is MDHEN and CDR2 SYDVKM. The V end gives up 7 bases and the J end 8 bases, leaving 10 bases in the junction not matched to a gene. The CDR3 starts with the cysteine, ends with the phenylalanine, and has 13 residues. Just the 39-base CDR3 DNA is kept, in frame starting at base 1.